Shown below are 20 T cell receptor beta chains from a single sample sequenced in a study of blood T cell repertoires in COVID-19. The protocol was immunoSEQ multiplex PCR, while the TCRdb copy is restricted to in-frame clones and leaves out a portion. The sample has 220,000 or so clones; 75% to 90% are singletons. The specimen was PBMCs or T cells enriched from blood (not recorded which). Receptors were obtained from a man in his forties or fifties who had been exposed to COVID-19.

The CDR3 spells CASSLSGQYNEQFF. CDR3 nucleotide sequence: TGTGCCAGCAGTTTATCGGGACAGTACAATGAGCAGTTCTTC. V gene TRBV28 combines with J gene TRBJ2-1, with 7 nucleotides matching TRBD1. Looked up from germline, CDR1 is MDHEN and CDR2 is SYDVKM. The CDR3 runs to 14 residues. V lost 1 base, J lost 4 bases, and 1 base stayed unmatched.

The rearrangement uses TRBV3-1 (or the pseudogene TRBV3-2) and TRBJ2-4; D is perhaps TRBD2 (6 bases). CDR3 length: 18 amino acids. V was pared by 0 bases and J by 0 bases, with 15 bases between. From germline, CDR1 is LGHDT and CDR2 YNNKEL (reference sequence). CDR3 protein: CASSQDSERALAKNIQYF. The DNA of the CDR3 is TGTGCCAGCAGCCAAGATTCGGAGCGGGCCTTAGCCAAAAACATTCAGTACTTC.

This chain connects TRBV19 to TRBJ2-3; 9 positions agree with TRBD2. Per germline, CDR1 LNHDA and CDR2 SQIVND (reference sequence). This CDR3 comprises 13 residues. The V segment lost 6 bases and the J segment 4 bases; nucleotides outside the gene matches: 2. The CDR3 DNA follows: TGTGCCAGTAGGGCTAGCGGGGCAGATACGCAGTATTTT. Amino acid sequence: CASRASGADTQYF.

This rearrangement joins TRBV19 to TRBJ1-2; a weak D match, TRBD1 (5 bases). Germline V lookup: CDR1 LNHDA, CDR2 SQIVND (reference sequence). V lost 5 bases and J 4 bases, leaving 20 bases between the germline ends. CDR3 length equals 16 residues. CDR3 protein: CASSHIPPTELYGYTF. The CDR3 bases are TGTGCCAGTAGTCATATCCCCCCGACAGAGCTCTATGGCTACACCTTC.

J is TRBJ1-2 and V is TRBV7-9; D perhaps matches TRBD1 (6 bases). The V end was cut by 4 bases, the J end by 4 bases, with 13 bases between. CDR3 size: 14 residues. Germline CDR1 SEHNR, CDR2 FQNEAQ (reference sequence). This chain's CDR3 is CASSSLGGAYGYTF. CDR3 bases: TGTGCCAGCAGCTCCCTGGGGGGGGCCTATGGCTACACCTTC.

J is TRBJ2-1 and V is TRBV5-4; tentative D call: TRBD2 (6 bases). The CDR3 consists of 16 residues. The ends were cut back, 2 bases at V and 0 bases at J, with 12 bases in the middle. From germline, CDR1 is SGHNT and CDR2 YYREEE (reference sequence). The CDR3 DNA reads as TGTGCCAGCAGCTTTGCGGGATTGAGCTCCTACAATGAGCAGTTCTTC. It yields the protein CASSFAGLSSYNEQFF.

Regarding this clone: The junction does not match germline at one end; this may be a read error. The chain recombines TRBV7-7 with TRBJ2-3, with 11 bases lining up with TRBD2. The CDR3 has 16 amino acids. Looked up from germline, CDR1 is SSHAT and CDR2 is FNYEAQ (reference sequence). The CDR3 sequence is CASSLVIAGGPDTQYF. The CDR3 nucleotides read TGTGCTAGCAGCTTAGTTATAGCGGGGGGGCCAGATACGCAGTATTTT.

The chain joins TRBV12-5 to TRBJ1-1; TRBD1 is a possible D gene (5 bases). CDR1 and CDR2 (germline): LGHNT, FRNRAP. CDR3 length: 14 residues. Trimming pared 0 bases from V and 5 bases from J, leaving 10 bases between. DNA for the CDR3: TGTGCTAGTGGTTTGGTTCAGGGAGGTACTGAAGCTTTCTTT. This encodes CASGLVQGGTEAFF.

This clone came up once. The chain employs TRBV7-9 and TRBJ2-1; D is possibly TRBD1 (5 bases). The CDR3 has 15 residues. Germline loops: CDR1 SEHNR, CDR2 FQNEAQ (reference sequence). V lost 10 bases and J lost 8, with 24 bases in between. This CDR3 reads CATRVGIMLWDEQFF. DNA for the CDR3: TGTGCCACCAGGGTGGGCATCATGCTTTGGGATGAGCAGTTCTTC.

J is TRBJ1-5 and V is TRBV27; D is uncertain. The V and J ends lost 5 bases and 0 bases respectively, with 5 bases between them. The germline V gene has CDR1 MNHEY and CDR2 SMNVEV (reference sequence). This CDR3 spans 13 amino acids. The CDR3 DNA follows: TGTGCCAGCAGTCGCTATAGCAATCAGCCCCAGCATTTT. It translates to CASSRYSNQPQHF.

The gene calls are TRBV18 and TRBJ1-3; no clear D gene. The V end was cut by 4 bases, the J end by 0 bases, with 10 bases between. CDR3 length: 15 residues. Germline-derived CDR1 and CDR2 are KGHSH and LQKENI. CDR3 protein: CASSHKSDSGNTIYF. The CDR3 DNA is TGTGCCAGCTCACACAAAAGCGACTCTGGAAACACCATATATTTT.

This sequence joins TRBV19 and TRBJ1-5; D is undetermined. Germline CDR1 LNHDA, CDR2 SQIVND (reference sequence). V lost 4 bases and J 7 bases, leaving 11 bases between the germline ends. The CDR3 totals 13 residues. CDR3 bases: TGTGCCAGTAGTACAACGGGTGTCCAGCCCCAGCATTTT. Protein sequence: CASSTTGVQPQHF.

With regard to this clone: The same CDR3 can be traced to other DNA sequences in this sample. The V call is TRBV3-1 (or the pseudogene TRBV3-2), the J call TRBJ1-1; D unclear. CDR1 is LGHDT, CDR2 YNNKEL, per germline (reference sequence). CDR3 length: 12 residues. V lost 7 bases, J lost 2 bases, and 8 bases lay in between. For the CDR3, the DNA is TGTGCCAGCACGGGGTACAACACTGAAGCTTTCTTT. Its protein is CASTGYNTEAFF.

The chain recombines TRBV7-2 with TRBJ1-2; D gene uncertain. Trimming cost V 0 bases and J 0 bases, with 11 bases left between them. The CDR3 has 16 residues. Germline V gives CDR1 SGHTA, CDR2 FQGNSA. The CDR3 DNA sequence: TGTGCCAGCAGCTTAGCGGTAGAGATTTCTAACTATGGCTACACCTTC. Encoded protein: CASSLAVEISNYGYTF.

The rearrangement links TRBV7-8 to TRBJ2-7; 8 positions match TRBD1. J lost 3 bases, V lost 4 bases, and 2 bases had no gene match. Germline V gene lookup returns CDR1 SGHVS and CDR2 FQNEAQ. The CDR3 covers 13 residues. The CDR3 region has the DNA TGTGCCAGCAGCTGGGGACAGGACTACGAGCAGTACGTC. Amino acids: CASSWGQDYEQYV.

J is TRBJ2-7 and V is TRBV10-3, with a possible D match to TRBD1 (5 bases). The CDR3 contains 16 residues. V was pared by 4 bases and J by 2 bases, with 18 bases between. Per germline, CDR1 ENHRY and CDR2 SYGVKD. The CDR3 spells CAISAHDTGDAYEQYF. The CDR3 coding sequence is TGTGCCATCAGTGCCCATGACACAGGAGATGCCTACGAGCAGTACTTC.

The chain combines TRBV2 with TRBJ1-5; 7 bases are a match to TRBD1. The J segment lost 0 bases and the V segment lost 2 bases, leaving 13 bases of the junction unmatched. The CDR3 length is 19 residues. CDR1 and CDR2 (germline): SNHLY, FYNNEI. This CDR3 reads CASSERGPRSVFSNQPQHF. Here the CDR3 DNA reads TGTGCCAGCAGTGAAAGGGGGCCCAGGAGCGTCTTTAGCAATCAGCCCCAGCATTTT.

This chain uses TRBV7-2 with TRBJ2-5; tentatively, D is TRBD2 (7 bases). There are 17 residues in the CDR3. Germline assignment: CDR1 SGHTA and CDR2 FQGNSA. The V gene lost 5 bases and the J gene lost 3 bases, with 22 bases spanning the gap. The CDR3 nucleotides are TGTGCCAGCAGCGCTAGACGGGGGGCCAGAATTAAAGAGACCCAGTACTTC. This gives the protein CASSARRGARIKETQYF.

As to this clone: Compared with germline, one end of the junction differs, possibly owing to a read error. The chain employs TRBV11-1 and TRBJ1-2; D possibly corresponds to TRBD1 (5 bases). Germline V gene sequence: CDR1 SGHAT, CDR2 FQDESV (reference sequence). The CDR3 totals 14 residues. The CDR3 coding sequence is TGTGCCACCAGCAAGAAGGCAGGGAACTATGGCTACACCTTC. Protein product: CATSKKAGNYGYTF.

CDR3 sequence: CASRGNTEAFF. The CDR3 DNA reads as TGTGCCAGCCGAGGGAACACTGAAGCTTTCTTT. The chain recombines TRBV25-1 with TRBJ1-1; D remains ambiguous. Trimming cost V 8 bases and J 1 base, with 5 bases left between them. There are 11 residues in the CDR3. Germline CDR1 MGHDK, CDR2 SYGVNS.